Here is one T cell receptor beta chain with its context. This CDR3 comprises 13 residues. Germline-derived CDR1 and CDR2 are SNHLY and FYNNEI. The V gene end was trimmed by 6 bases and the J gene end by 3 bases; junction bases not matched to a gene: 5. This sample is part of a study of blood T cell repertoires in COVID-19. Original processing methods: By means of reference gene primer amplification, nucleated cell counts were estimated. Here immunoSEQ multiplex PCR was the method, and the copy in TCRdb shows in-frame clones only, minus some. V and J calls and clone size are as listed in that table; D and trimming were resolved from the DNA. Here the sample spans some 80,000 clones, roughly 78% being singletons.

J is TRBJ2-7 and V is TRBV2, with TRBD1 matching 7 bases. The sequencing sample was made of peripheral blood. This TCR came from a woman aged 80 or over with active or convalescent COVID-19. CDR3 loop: CASSRTGGYEQYF. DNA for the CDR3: TGTGCCAGCAGCCGGACAGGAGGCTACGAGCAGTACTTC.